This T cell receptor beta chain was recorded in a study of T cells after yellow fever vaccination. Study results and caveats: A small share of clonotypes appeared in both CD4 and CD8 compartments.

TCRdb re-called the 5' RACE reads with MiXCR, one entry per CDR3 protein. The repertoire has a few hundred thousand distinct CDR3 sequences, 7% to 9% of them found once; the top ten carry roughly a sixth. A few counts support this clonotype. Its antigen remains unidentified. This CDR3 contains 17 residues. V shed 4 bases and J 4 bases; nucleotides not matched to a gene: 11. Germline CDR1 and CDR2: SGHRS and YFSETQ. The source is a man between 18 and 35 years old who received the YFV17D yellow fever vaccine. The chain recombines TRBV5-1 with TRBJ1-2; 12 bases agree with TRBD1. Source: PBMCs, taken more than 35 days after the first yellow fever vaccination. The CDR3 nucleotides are TGCGCCAGCAGCCTGGGGACAGGGGGCGCGAACGTCTATGGCTACACCTTC. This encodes CASSLGTGGANVYGYTF.